The rows below give T cell receptor beta chains drawn from one sample of a study of blood T cell repertoires in COVID-19. Assay used: immunoSEQ multiplex PCR; TCRdb lists only in-frame clones, some missing. This table holds roughly 180,000 clones, more than 80% found once. The source material was PBMCs or T cells enriched from blood (not recorded which). The receptor source for this set is a middle-aged man who had recovered from COVID-19. Each CDR3 is given with its conserved first and last residue. D genes are given only for firm matches. Some rows have no size entry. The others give once, few or many, or a class for an expanded clone.

cdr3_length: 11
j_call: TRBJ1-3
d_call: -
v_call: TRBV12-3/TRBV12-4
clone_size: -
cdr3_nt: TGTGCCAGCAGCCCAGGAAACACCATATATTTT
cdr3_aa: CASSPGNTIYF

cdr3_length: 14
j_call: TRBJ1-1
d_call: TRBD1
v_call: TRBV5-1
clone_size: -
cdr3_nt: TGCGCCAGCAGCTCCCGGGCAGGGGGGACTGAAGCTTTCTTT
cdr3_aa: CASSSRAGGTEAFF

cdr3_length: 14
j_call: TRBJ2-2
d_call: -
v_call: TRBV29-1
clone_size: -
cdr3_nt: TGCAGCGTACCGAATTCAGGGAACACCGGGGAGCTGTTTTTT
cdr3_aa: CSVPNSGNTGELFF

cdr3_length: 16
j_call: TRBJ2-1
d_call: -
v_call: TRBV2
clone_size: -
cdr3_nt: TGTGCCAGCAGTGATGACAGATCCTTCCCCTACAATGAGCAGTTCTTC
cdr3_aa: CASSDDRSFPYNEQFF

cdr3_length: 14
j_call: TRBJ2-2
d_call: -
v_call: TRBV5-1
clone_size: -
cdr3_nt: TGCGCCAGCAGACCACCGGGAAGAAACGGGGAGCTGTTTTTT
cdr3_aa: CASRPPGRNGELFF

cdr3_length: 15
j_call: TRBJ1-2
d_call: TRBD1
v_call: TRBV9
clone_size: -
cdr3_nt: TGTGCCAGCAGCGTAGGCCCCGGGACAGCCTATGGCTACACCTTC
cdr3_aa: CASSVGPGTAYGYTF

cdr3_length: 13
j_call: TRBJ2-7
d_call: -
v_call: TRBV12-3/TRBV12-4
clone_size: -
cdr3_nt: TGTGCCAGCAGTTTCTATCAGGCCTACGAGCAGTACTTC
cdr3_aa: CASSFYQAYEQYF

cdr3_length: 18
j_call: TRBJ2-7
d_call: -
v_call: TRBV5-1
clone_size: -
cdr3_nt: TGCGCCAGCGCCTATAATGCCGGCCCCCGGGGAGATCCCTACGAGCAGTACTTC
cdr3_aa: CASAYNAGPRGDPYEQYF

cdr3_length: 20
j_call: TRBJ2-7
d_call: -
v_call: TRBV14
clone_size: -
cdr3_nt: TGTGCCAGCAGCCAAGGAAGACCAAGACTGACGGGAGACTCACCCCTCGAGCAGTACTTC
cdr3_aa: CASSQGRPRLTGDSPLEQYF

cdr3_length: 16
j_call: TRBJ2-7
d_call: TRBD2
v_call: TRBV9
clone_size: -
cdr3_nt: TGTGCCAGCAGCGTCCTAGCGGGGGGGACAGGTGACGAGCAGTACTTC
cdr3_aa: CASSVLAGGTGDEQYF

cdr3_length: 16
j_call: TRBJ1-1
d_call: TRBD1
v_call: TRBV29-1
clone_size: -
cdr3_nt: TGCAGCGTTGAAGAACATCCCATTCTCCAGGGGGCGCGGGCTTTCTTT
cdr3_aa: CSVEEHPILQGARAFF

cdr3_length: 15
j_call: TRBJ2-1
d_call: TRBD2
v_call: TRBV4-1
clone_size: -
cdr3_nt: TGCGCCAGCAGCTGGGGACTAGCGGGAACAGGTGAGCAGTTCTTC
cdr3_aa: CASSWGLAGTGEQFF

cdr3_length: 12
j_call: TRBJ2-3
d_call: TRBD2
v_call: TRBV19
clone_size: -
cdr3_nt: TGTGCCAGTATCTCATCGGGAGGTACGCAGTATTTT
cdr3_aa: CASISSGGTQYF

cdr3_length: 14
j_call: TRBJ2-3
d_call: TRBD1
v_call: TRBV9
clone_size: -
cdr3_nt: TGTGCCAGCAGCATACTGACAGGGACAGATACGCAGTATTTT
cdr3_aa: CASSILTGTDTQYF

cdr3_length: 13
j_call: TRBJ2-7
d_call: -
v_call: TRBV23-1
clone_size: few
cdr3_nt: TGCGCCAGCAAGGGTCTGGGAGACTACGAGCAGTACTTC
cdr3_aa: CASKGLGDYEQYF

cdr3_length: 17
j_call: TRBJ1-5
d_call: TRBD1
v_call: TRBV19
clone_size: -
cdr3_nt: TGTGCCAGCCGACCTGGGGCCCCCGGGACAGGATTTCAGCCCCAGCATTTT
cdr3_aa: CASRPGAPGTGFQPQHF

cdr3_length: 16
j_call: TRBJ2-7
d_call: TRBD1
v_call: TRBV12-5
clone_size: -
cdr3_nt: TGTGCTAGTGGTGCTCGCCCCGGGACAGGGCCCTACGAGCAGTACTTC
cdr3_aa: CASGARPGTGPYEQYF

cdr3_length: 14
j_call: TRBJ1-2
d_call: -
v_call: TRBV13
clone_size: -
cdr3_nt: TGTGCCAGCTCTCAAACGGCCAGGGGACATGGCTACACCTTC
cdr3_aa: CASSQTARGHGYTF

cdr3_length: 14
j_call: TRBJ2-5
d_call: TRBD2
v_call: TRBV10-3
clone_size: -
cdr3_nt: TGTGCCATCAGTTTTTCGGGAGGACGAGAGACCCAGTACTTC
cdr3_aa: CAISFSGGRETQYF

cdr3_length: 12
j_call: TRBJ2-1
d_call: -
v_call: TRBV5-4
clone_size: -
cdr3_nt: TGTGCCAGCAGCTTGGAGGTGGGCGAGCAGTTCTTC
cdr3_aa: CASSLEVGEQFF

cdr3_length: 15
j_call: TRBJ2-1
d_call: TRBD2
v_call: TRBV9
clone_size: -
cdr3_nt: TGTGCCAGCAGCGCTAGCGGGAGGGCCGTTAATGAGCAGTTCTTC
cdr3_aa: CASSASGRAVNEQFF

cdr3_length: 13
j_call: TRBJ1-2
d_call: TRBD1
v_call: TRBV28
clone_size: -
cdr3_nt: TGTGCCAGCAGTTACGACAGGGATTATGGCTACACCTTC
cdr3_aa: CASSYDRDYGYTF

cdr3_length: 16
j_call: TRBJ1-6
d_call: -
v_call: TRBV28
clone_size: -
cdr3_nt: TGTGCCAGCAGCCCCCAGACGGGGGGATATAATTCACCCCTCCACTTT
cdr3_aa: CASSPQTGGYNSPLHF

cdr3_length: 14
j_call: TRBJ2-7
d_call: TRBD1
v_call: TRBV20-1
clone_size: -
cdr3_nt: TGCAGTGCTAGTTGGGACAGGCCTGCCTACGAGCAGTACTTC
cdr3_aa: CSASWDRPAYEQYF

cdr3_length: 14
j_call: TRBJ2-3
d_call: -
v_call: TRBV6-4
clone_size: -
cdr3_nt: TGTGCCAGCAGTGTCGAGGAGTTCACAGATACGCAGTATTTT
cdr3_aa: CASSVEEFTDTQYF

cdr3_length: 13
j_call: TRBJ1-2
d_call: -
v_call: TRBV5-6
clone_size: -
cdr3_nt: TGTGCCAGCAGCCCAGGGTCTAACTATGGCTACACCTTC
cdr3_aa: CASSPGSNYGYTF

cdr3_length: 15
j_call: TRBJ1-5
d_call: -
v_call: TRBV7-3
clone_size: -
cdr3_nt: TGTGCCAGCAGCCGGCCCGGGAGGGTGGGTCAGCCCCAGCATTTT
cdr3_aa: CASSRPGRVGQPQHF

cdr3_length: 15
j_call: TRBJ2-1
d_call: -
v_call: TRBV7-6
clone_size: -
cdr3_nt: TGTGCCAGCAGCTTCGTTTACAGATCCTACAATGAGCAGTTCTTC
cdr3_aa: CASSFVYRSYNEQFF

cdr3_length: 15
j_call: TRBJ2-1
d_call: TRBD2
v_call: TRBV5-1
clone_size: -
cdr3_nt: TGCGCCAGCAGCATTGGACTAGCGGTCTACAATGAGCAGTTCTTC
cdr3_aa: CASSIGLAVYNEQFF

cdr3_length: 13
j_call: TRBJ1-2
d_call: -
v_call: TRBV9
clone_size: -
cdr3_nt: TGTGCCAGCAGCGTAAACAGGGATGGCGGCTACACCTTC
cdr3_aa: CASSVNRDGGYTF

cdr3_length: 14
j_call: TRBJ1-3
d_call: -
v_call: TRBV6-6
clone_size: once
cdr3_nt: TGTGCCAGCAGTTGGCAGGCCTCTGGAAACACCATATATTTT
cdr3_aa: CASSWQASGNTIYF

cdr3_length: 14
j_call: TRBJ1-1
d_call: -
v_call: TRBV27
clone_size: -
cdr3_nt: TGTGCCAGCACCGCGGGAGGGGTTAACACTGAAGCTTTCTTT
cdr3_aa: CASTAGGVNTEAFF

cdr3_length: 11
j_call: TRBJ2-1
d_call: -
v_call: TRBV27
clone_size: medium-sized
cdr3_nt: TGTGCCAGCAGTACGGGGATTGAGCAGTTCTTC
cdr3_aa: CASSTGIEQFF

cdr3_length: 14
j_call: TRBJ1-6
d_call: -
v_call: TRBV2
clone_size: -
cdr3_nt: TGTGCCAGCACCCCCAGGATTCTTGGGTCACCCCTCCACTTT
cdr3_aa: CASTPRILGSPLHF

cdr3_length: 15
j_call: TRBJ2-2
d_call: -
v_call: TRBV7-6
clone_size: -
cdr3_nt: TGTGCCAGCAGCTTCGGGACACTAAACACCGGGGAGCTGTTTTTT
cdr3_aa: CASSFGTLNTGELFF